This TCR beta chain originates from a study of chemoradiotherapy in HPV16-positive cancers (dated by TCRdb to the early 2020s). Background on the whole study: Candidate HPV-specific T-cell clones and common TCR motifs were defined by functional T-cell assays performed on cells from two HPV16-positive patients. TCR repertoires from over 80 patients with HPV-related cancers were then used to track the candidate HPV-specific TCRs and motifs. The study asked whether T-cell immunity to the HPV oncoproteins E6 and E7 changes during chemoradiotherapy and whether this immunity affects survival. Overall study results and their limits: In HPV16-positive patients, expansion of HPV-responsive T cells during chemoradiotherapy was associated with improved recurrence-free survival. Expansion of candidate HPV-specific clones and E7-related TCR motifs was observed in the tumor microenvironment during treatment, whereas no such expansion was observed for non-HPV-specific T cells. Only two HPV16-positive patients were used to derive the functional definition of HPV-specific T cells, and the survival association was reported for HPV16-positive patients.

Preparation of the library involved the immunoSEQ multiplex PCR assay. This immuneACCESS table, as held by TCRdb, lists in-frame sequences with V and J called but not all clones. Of the missing ones, under half trace to an unresolved V gene in checked studies; the others have no known cause. The sample profile shows about 4,400 clones; about two thirds of them were found once. Clones ranked in the top ten supply 9.3% of the sample. As for this clone: Its antigen remains undetermined. Base qualities are not at hand, and no much larger clone is one base apart.

Repertoires were sampled multiple times during chemoradiotherapy, which allowed clonal expansion in the tumor microenvironment to be followed. The specimen was tumor tissue, collected from a patient who underwent chemoradiotherapy. The sequence came from a human donor with HPV-associated anogenital cancer.

The nucleotide sequence is given as TGCGCCAGCAGCTCGGGGGGCGGTTATGTCTACAATGAGCAGTTCTTC. It encodes CASSSGGGYVYNEQFF. The sequence is built from TRBV5-1 and TRBJ2-1, and TRBD2 may be the D gene, going by 7 matching bases. CDR1 SGHRS and CDR2 YFSETQ are derived from the germline V gene. V is shortened by 3 bases, J by 3 bases, and the region joining them spans 16 bases. CDR3 length: 16 amino acids, cysteine to phenylalanine. The CDR3 DNA has 48 bases and is translated from base 1.